This TCR beta chain was recovered during a study of Ad26.COV2.S vaccination and SARS-CoV-2 variants. Overall study context: A COV1001 Ad26.COV2.S trial-arm participant provided the sample. In the study, Ad26.COV2.S was injected intramuscularly once, or twice 56 days apart. General observations from the study: Analyses that measured TCR breadth and depth may have underestimated total T cell responses.

V was pared by 4 bases and J by 3 bases, with 11 bases between. This CDR3 contains 14 residues. From germline, CDR1 is MRHNA and CDR2 SNTAGT. The method was immunoSEQ multiplex PCR; TCRdb's version includes in-frame clones alone and lacks a portion of them. The data contain more than 300,000 clones, 88% of them seen just once; the ten biggest clones take up 6.4%. Treatment here: some 20 received Ad26.COV2.S at low or high dose, single or two shots; 5 received placebo; per-sample allocation not given. Collection of samples fell on day 63 after the first vaccine or placebo injection. This vaccine is an Ad26 vector that expresses the Wuhan-strain SARS-CoV-2 spike. This clone was recorded a few times. Its antigen is not known. Other DNA sequences in this specimen translate into the identical CDR3.

This sequence was found in a person between 18 and 59 years old who received the Ad26.COV2.S COVID-19 vaccine or a placebo. J is TRBJ2-3 and V is TRBV6-4; weak D call: TRBD2 (5 bases). Sequencing was performed on peripheral blood, taken in a trial of Ad26.COV2.S vaccine versus placebo. The CDR3 coding sequence is TGTGCCAGCAGTGCCAGCGGAGGTACAGATACGCAGTATTTT. Amino acids: CASSASGGTDTQYF.